The entry below describes one TCR beta chain. What it recognizes is unknown. Germline V gives CDR1 SGHTA, CDR2 FQGNSA. V lost 4 bases and J 7 bases, leaving 20 bases between the germline ends. The CDR3 consists of 16 residues. The table came from immunoSEQ multiplex PCR; TCRdb's copy has only in-frame clones and leaves some out. The table lists millions of clones, more than 80% of them singletons. The sample belongs to a study of shared clonotypes between healthy human individuals. General study results and limits: Even with large depth, rarefaction showed that sorted-subset sequencing was incomplete. Sampling included only blood; tissue repertoires likely differ.

There were no recent acute infections or vaccinations among the donors, who were healthy HIV-negative adults. The sequence derives from a young man in good health. Sequencing used naive CD4+ T cells sorted from blood. Subset specified: CD45RA+ positively selected. The chain recombines TRBV7-2 with TRBJ2-1; a possible D gene is TRBD1 (6 bases). CDR3 sequence (DNA): TGTGCCAGCAGCTCAGTAGGGGGAAAGAGGTTGAATGAGCAGTTCTTC. Protein sequence: CASSSVGGKRLNEQFF. Looking up the rest from reference TRBV7-2 and TRBJ2-1 gives the full variable domain: GAGVSQSPSNKVTEKGKDVELRCDPISGHTALYWYRQSLGQGLEFLIYFQGNSAPDKSGLPSDRFSAERTGGSVSTLTIQRTQQEDSAVYLCASSSVGGKRLNEQFFGPGTRLTVL.